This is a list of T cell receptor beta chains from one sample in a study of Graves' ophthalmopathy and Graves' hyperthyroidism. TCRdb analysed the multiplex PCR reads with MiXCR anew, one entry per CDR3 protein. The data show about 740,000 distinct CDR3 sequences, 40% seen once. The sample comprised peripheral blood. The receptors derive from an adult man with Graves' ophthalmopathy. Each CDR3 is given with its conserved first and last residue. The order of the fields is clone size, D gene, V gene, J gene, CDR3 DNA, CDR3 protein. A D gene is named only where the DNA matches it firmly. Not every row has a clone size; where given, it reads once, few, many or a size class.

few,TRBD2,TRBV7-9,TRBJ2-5,TGTGCCAGCAGCTTAGACGGAATAGCGGGAGGGCAAGAGACCCAGTACTTC,CASSLDGIAGGQETQYF
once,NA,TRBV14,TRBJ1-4,TGTGCCAGCAGCCAAGATGAGGTGGGCAAACTGTTTTTT,CASSQDEVGKLFF
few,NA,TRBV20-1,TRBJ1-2,TGCAGTGCCCCTCCAGGGAGCAGCTATGGCTACACCTTC,CSAPPGSSYGYTF
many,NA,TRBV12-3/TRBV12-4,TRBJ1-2,TGTGCCAGCATTGGGCAAGAAGTTTTGGGCTACACCTTC,CASIGQEVLGYTF
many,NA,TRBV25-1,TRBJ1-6,TGTGCCAGCAGTGACCATTATAGGGATTCACCCCTCCACTTT,CASSDHYRDSPLHF
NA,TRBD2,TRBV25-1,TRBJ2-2,TGTGCCAGCCGTACTAGCGGGATCTCCGGGGAGCTGTTTTTT,CASRTSGISGELFF
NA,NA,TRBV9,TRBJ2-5,TGTGCCAGCAGCGTTGGGTCAGGGACCCAGTACTTC,CASSVGSGTQYF
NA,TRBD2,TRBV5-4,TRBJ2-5,TGTGCCGGAGGGACTAGCGGGGGGGCTGAGACCCAGTACTTC,CAGGTSGGAETQYF
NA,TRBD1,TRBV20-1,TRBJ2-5,TGCACCGGGACAGGGGGTGATGAGACCCAGTACTTC,CTGTGGDETQYF
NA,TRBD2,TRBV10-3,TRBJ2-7,TGTGCCATCAGTGTAAGTTGGACTAGCTCCTACGAGCAGTACTTC,CAISVSWTSSYEQYF
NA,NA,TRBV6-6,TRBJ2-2,TGTGCCAGCACCCAGGGTAACGGGGAGCTGTTTTTT,CASTQGNGELFF
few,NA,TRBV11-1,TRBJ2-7,TGTGCCAGCAGCTTCCTCCCCTCACAACACTACGAGCAGTACTTC,CASSFLPSQHYEQYF
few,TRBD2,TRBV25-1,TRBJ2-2,TGTGCCAGCAGTTACGACGGGACTAGGGACGGGGAGCTGTTTTTT,CASSYDGTRDGELFF
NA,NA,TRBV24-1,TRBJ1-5,TGTGCCAGCAGTGAACGGACAGTGTACAATCAGCCCCAGCATTTT,CASSERTVYNQPQHF
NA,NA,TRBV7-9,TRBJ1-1,TGTGCCAGCAGCTTAGCGGTGAAGTCCACTTCGAACACTGAAGCTTTCTTT,CASSLAVKSTSNTEAFF
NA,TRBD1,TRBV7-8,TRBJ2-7,TGTGCCAGCAGTGTACCGGGACAGGGGGGGTCCTACGAGCAGTACTTC,CASSVPGQGGSYEQYF